A single T cell receptor beta chain is shown here with its context. This record belongs to a study of CD8 T cells in Susac syndrome. When the RNA was reverse transcribed, random hexamers were used with an input of 0.5 to 1 ug. TCRdb reanalysed the immunoSEQ multiplex PCR reads using MiXCR and keeps one entry per CDR3 protein. The sample carries around 150,000 distinct CDR3 sequences, around 93% recorded once. The CDR3 is 13 amino acids. V dropped 0 bases and J dropped 8 bases, with 11 bases sitting between them. Germline-derived CDR1 and CDR2 are GTSNPN and SVGIG (reference sequence). The material sequenced was CD8+ T cells from PBMCs. The TCR comes from a human donor with Susac syndrome. The chain joins TRBV30 to TRBJ2-1; weak D call: TRBD2 (6 bases). The CDR3 bases are TGTGCCTGGAGTGTACCCAGCGGGTATGAGCAGTTCTTC. Its translation is CAWSVPSGYEQFF.